This T cell receptor beta chain is from a study of blood T cell repertoires in COVID-19 (dated by TCRdb to about 2020). At the level of the whole study: Samples from collaborators originated in the United States, Italy and Spain and spanned both the acute and convalescent phases of COVID-19. The material from the prospective study consisted of cDNA or gDNA derived from T cells, B-cell-depleted T cells, or PBMCs. Deeply sampled blood TCRbeta repertoires from subjects exposed to, actively infected with, or recovered from COVID-19 were included in the dataset. The repertoires were released in a freely available public database meant as a resource for research on the immune response to SARS-CoV-2. The samples were drawn from the first 160 participants of the ongoing ImmuneRACE study and from 1,254 subjects provided by 6 global collaborators. Nearly every sample came with metadata listing a de-identified subject ID, COVID-19 status, age in years and sex. Where HLA class I and class II types were available, the types were taken from metadata supplied by the sample provider, not from assay-based typing. The study at large found these results: Clinical and demographic metadata were provided uncurated, with the amount varying by source and participant.

Worth noting for this clone: Its target antigen remains unknown. No base qualities exist here, and no much larger clone lies one base off it.

Whole blood was collected in K2EDTA tubes by collaborating institutions according to the institutions' own protocols. For TCRbeta analysis, collaborators shipped samples in one of three forms: frozen whole blood, isolated PBMCs, or DNA extracted from either of those sample types. CDR3 length: 17 amino acids, cysteine to phenylalanine. CDR3 DNA is the only sequence kept; it has 51 bases, read in frame from the first base. From V the trimming removes 5 bases and from J it removes 0 bases, while the gene matches leave 10 bases of the junction unaccounted for. The germline V gene (reference sequence) gives CDR1 as LNHDA and CDR2 as SQIVND. The immunoSEQ Assay, a bias-controlled multiplex PCR, was used to amplify TCRbeta CDR3 regions from genomic DNA. On the study's bioinformatics: Nucleated cell counts per sample were estimated from amplification of reference gene primers within the assay. To quantify the absolute abundance of each unique TCRbeta CDR3 rearrangement, sequence reads were collapsed and filtered. For each sample, productive Simpson clonality was calculated as the square root of Simpson's diversity index over productive rearrangements. The table comes from immuneACCESS by way of TCRdb, which keeps in-frame sequences with V and J called. Part of the clones is missing from these tables; in studies checked, under half for an unresolved V gene and the rest for unknown reasons. V and J calls plus clone size are reproduced from that table; the DNA served to infer D and trimming. The sample table contains 100,000 to 140,000 clones; only one count was recorded for 80% to 85% of them. The ten largest clones take up over 4% of the sample.

This TCR derives from a man aged 65-85 years with acute or convalescent COVID-19. Material: peripheral blood. Recombination linked TRBV19 to TRBJ1-3, and 7 junctional nucleotides match TRBD1. The nucleotide sequence reads TGTGCCAGTAGTCGCATACTCCGGGACAGCTCTGGAAACACCATATATTTT. Translation gives CASSRILRDSSGNTIYF.